This entry lists 25 T cell receptor beta chains sequenced from one sample in a study of cytomegalovirus exposure and HLA in healthy donors. In the PCR, 60 Vbeta and 13 Jbeta primers were used. The data were produced by immunoSEQ multiplex PCR, yet TCRdb's version contains in-frame clones alone and is incomplete. The table for this sample gives 150,000 to 200,000 clones. Sample: PBMCs. Source of these receptors: a man aged 25 to 45 in good health and CMV-seronegative.

This chain links TRBV25-1 with TRBJ1-1; TRBD1 matches 7 bases. The length of the CDR3 is 14 residues. Germline lookup yields CDR1 MGHDK and CDR2 SYGVNS. V was clipped by 6 bases and J by 0 bases; unmatched bases: 4. The CDR3: CASSLQGMNTEAFF. CDR3 DNA sequence: TGTGCCAGCAGCTTACAGGGGATGAACACTGAAGCTTTCTTT.

The chain combines TRBV6-5 with TRBJ2-7; D is possibly TRBD2 (6 bases). The CDR3 contains 13 residues. V gave up 8 bases and J gave up 0 bases, with 11 bases separating them. Germline V lookup: CDR1 MNHEY, CDR2 SVGAGI. CDR3: CASGRGSSYEQYF. CDR3 nucleotide sequence: TGTGCCAGCGGCCGGGGGAGCTCCTACGAGCAGTACTTC.

The V gene is TRBV4-3, the J gene TRBJ2-3; a possible D gene is TRBD2 (6 bases). The V gene's germline CDR1 is LGHNA and CDR2 YSLEER. The CDR3 is 14 amino acids. Trimming cost V 4 bases and J 6 bases, with 14 bases left between them. CDR3 sequence: CASSRDHGGDTQYF. CDR3 DNA sequence: TGCGCCAGCAGCCGGGATCATGGGGGGGATACGCAGTATTTT.

The V call is TRBV10-3, the J call TRBJ2-3; 7 nucleotides agree with TRBD1. J gave up 3 bases and V 4 bases, and 7 bases lay outside the gene matches. Germline V gives CDR1 ENHRY, CDR2 SYGVKD. CDR3 size: 15 residues. CDR3 residues: CAISGQGERTDTQYF. For the CDR3, the DNA is TGTGCCATCAGTGGACAGGGAGAGCGGACAGATACGCAGTATTTT.

The chain uses TRBV12-1 and TRBJ1-3; TRBD1, the D gene given by the table, was not confirmed from the DNA. TRBV12-1 is described as a pseudogene. This CDR3 region has 21 residues. DNA of the CDR3: TGTGCCAGCAGCTCACGTAGGACAGGGTGTTGCCGGAGGAGCTCTGGAAACACCATATATTTT. Translating it yields CASSSRRTGCCRRSSGNTIYF.

The chain is built from TRBV10-2 and TRBJ1-1; 7 nucleotides match TRBD1. In germline, CDR1 is WSHSY, CDR2 SAAADI. The CDR3 covers 14 residues. The J segment lost 5 bases and the V segment lost 3 bases, leaving 6 bases of the junction unmatched. The CDR3 nucleotides read TGCGCCAGCAGTGATGGACAGGAGGGGACTGAAGCTTTCTTT. Its translation is CASSDGQEGTEAFF.

The V gene is TRBV11-2, the J gene TRBJ2-2, with 11 bases lining up with TRBD2. The CDR3 is made up of 16 amino acids. In germline, CDR1 is SGHAT, CDR2 FQNNGV. Germline trimming cut 1 base from V and 6 bases from J; bases unmatched to any gene: 4. CDR3 amino acids: CASSLVLAGGSGELFF. The CDR3 DNA is TGTGCCAGCAGCTTAGTATTAGCGGGAGGGTCCGGGGAGCTGTTTTTT.

The chain employs TRBV4-3 and TRBJ2-3; a possible D gene is TRBD2 (6 bases). Trimming cost V 1 base and J 8 bases, with 10 bases left between them. Germline V CDR1 and CDR2: LGHNA, YSLEER. The CDR3 runs to 13 residues. The CDR3 region is CASSQGLGGTQYF. The CDR3 DNA reads TGCGCCAGCAGCCAAGGGCTGGGAGGTACGCAGTATTTT.

This chain connects TRBV4-3 to TRBJ2-1, with D maybe TRBD2 (5 bases). CDR1 and CDR2 (germline): LGHNA, YSLEER. The V gene lost 2 bases and the J gene lost 5 bases, with 13 bases spanning the gap. The CDR3 contains 15 residues. CDR3 nucleotides: TGCGCCAGCAGCCAACTCCAGAGAGCGGACAATGAGCAGTTCTTC. This codes for CASSQLQRADNEQFF.

Here the CDR3 reads CASSLVPSGAESYEQYF. The CDR3 DNA reads TGTGCCAGCAGCTTGGTCCCTAGCGGGGCCGAGTCGTACGAGCAGTACTTC. The gene calls are TRBV7-2 and TRBJ2-7, with 9 bases that match TRBD2. Germline lookup yields CDR1 SGHTA and CDR2 FQGNSA. The trim removed 3 bases at V and 4 bases at J, leaving 13 bases unmatched. This CDR3 has 17 residues. The full variable domain, its missing parts supplied by reference TRBV7-2 and TRBJ2-7, is GAGVSQSPSNKVTEKGKDVELRCDPISGHTALYWYRQSLGQGLEFLIYFQGNSAPDKSGLPSDRFSAERTGGSVSTLTIQRTQQEDSAVYLCASSLVPSGAESYEQYFGPGTRLTVT.

The V gene is TRBV4-2, the J gene TRBJ2-1; TRBD2 aligns across 8 bases. The V segment lost 0 bases and the J segment 12 bases; nucleotides outside the gene matches: 13. Germline CDR1 LGHNA, CDR2 YNFKEQ. The CDR3 has 16 amino acids. This CDR3 is CASSQDLSGGLIVQFF. In DNA form, the CDR3 reads TGTGCCAGCAGCCAAGACTTGAGCGGGGGCCTTATCGTGCAGTTCTTC.

The V and J genes are TRBV7-8 and TRBJ1-6, with D hard to call. Germline V gene data show CDR1 as SGHVS and CDR2 as FQNEAQ. This CDR3 contains 11 residues. V shed 3 bases and J shed 12 bases, with 6 bases lying between them. The CDR3 sequence is CASSFGLPLHF. CDR3 sequence (DNA): TGTGCCAGCAGCTTTGGACTACCCCTCCACTTT.

The genes are TRBV7-9 and TRBJ2-2; D is perhaps TRBD1 (5 bases). Trimming stripped 1 base from V and 3 bases from J, with 12 bases between. Germline CDR1 reads SEHNR; CDR2 reads FQNEAQ (reference sequence). The CDR3 is 16 amino acids. CDR3 protein: CASSLGQGLDTGELFF. The DNA of the CDR3 is TGTGCCAGCAGCTTAGGGCAGGGATTGGACACCGGGGAGCTGTTTTTT.

The V and J genes are TRBV7-8 and TRBJ2-7; no clear D gene. Trimming took off 3 bases at V and 2 bases at J, with 11 bases between the two ends. From germline, CDR1 is SGHVS and CDR2 FQNEAQ. The CDR3 has 14 residues. CDR3 sequence (DNA): TGTGCCAGCAGCTTTGGGCTACCGGCCTACGAGCAGTACTTC. This encodes CASSFGLPAYEQYF.

The rearrangement links TRBV9 to TRBJ2-2, with 9 nucleotides matching TRBD1. V lost 0 bases to trimming and J lost 3 bases; unmatched junction nucleotides: 9. Germline V gene lookup returns CDR1 SGDLS and CDR2 YYNGEE. The CDR3 covers 18 residues. This CDR3 reads CASSVGLVNRGHTGELFF. The CDR3 DNA follows: TGTGCCAGCAGCGTAGGATTAGTTAACAGGGGGCACACCGGGGAGCTGTTTTTT.

The chain recombines TRBV13 with TRBJ2-7, with TRBD2 matching 10 bases. Losses at the gene ends were 1 base for V and 3 bases for J; bases not matched to a gene: 3. This CDR3 spans 15 amino acids. Per the germline V gene, CDR1 is PRHDT and CDR2 is FYEKMQ (reference sequence). The CDR3 protein is CASSLARTSGYEQYF. CDR3 sequence (DNA): TGTGCCAGCAGCTTAGCCCGGACTAGCGGCTACGAGCAGTACTTC.

This sequence joins TRBV6-1 and TRBJ1-1, with 9 nucleotides matching TRBD1. Trimming cost V 8 bases and J 0 bases; bases outside gene matches: 7. This CDR3 is built from 15 residues. Germline lookup yields CDR1 MNHNS and CDR2 SASEGT. The CDR3 loop is CASQGQGTMNTEAFF. Written as DNA, the CDR3 is TGTGCCAGCCAAGGACAGGGGACTATGAACACTGAAGCTTTCTTT.

The V and J genes are TRBV4-3 and TRBJ2-1; D is possibly TRBD2 (7 bases). The V end was cut by 0 bases, the J end by 0 bases, with 12 bases between. Germline V gene data show CDR1 as LGHNA and CDR2 as YSLEER. CDR3 length: 17 residues. The DNA for the CDR3 is TGCGCCAGCAGCCAAGATGCGGGGGCCTTCTCCTACAATGAGCAGTTCTTC. It translates to CASSQDAGAFSYNEQFF.

The chain has TRBV29-1 and TRBJ2-4; TRBD2 might be the D (5 bases). Germline V gene data show CDR1 as SQVTM and CDR2 as ANQGSEA. This CDR3 has 14 amino acids. The V gene lost 4 bases and the J gene lost 3 bases, with 13 bases spanning the gap. CDR3 residues: CSVAEVAVKNIQYF. The CDR3 region has the DNA TGCAGCGTTGCGGAGGTAGCCGTCAAAAACATTCAGTACTTC.

The gene calls are TRBV7-9 and TRBJ1-4; 7 bases line up with TRBD1. V shed 5 bases and J 5 bases; nucleotides not matched to a gene: 2. Germline loops: CDR1 SEHNR, CDR2 FQNEAQ (reference sequence). This CDR3 contains 13 residues. CDR3 sequence (DNA): TGTGCCAGCAGCCCACAGGGGAATGAAAAACTGTTTTTT. Translated, it gives CASSPQGNEKLFF.

This chain uses TRBV9 with TRBJ2-2; TRBD1 matches 7 bases. The length of the CDR3 is 17 residues. Germline V gives CDR1 SGDLS, CDR2 YYNGEE. J gave up 3 bases and V 4 bases, and 12 bases lay outside the gene matches. CDR3 region: CASSPLRGGYHTGELFF. The CDR3 region has the DNA TGTGCCAGCAGCCCCCTCAGAGGGGGCTACCACACCGGGGAGCTGTTTTTT.

Remarks on this clone: Other DNA sequences in the same sample also yield this CDR3. The chain employs TRBV5-1 and TRBJ1-2, with D unclear. Trimming shortened V by 3 bases and J by 2 bases, and 5 bases separated the two germline ends. This CDR3 has 12 residues. CDR1 and CDR2 from the germline V gene are SGHRS and YFSETQ. CDR3 sequence: CASSSGNYGYTF. The CDR3 DNA reads as TGCGCCAGCAGCTCGGGAAACTATGGCTACACCTTC. Based on the CDR3 plus reference TRBV5-1 and TRBJ1-2, the full variable domain is KAGVTQTPRYLIKTRGQQVTLSCSPISGHRSVSWYQQTPGQGLQFLFEYFSETQRNKGNFPGRFSGRQFSNSRSEMNVSTLELGDSALYLCASSSGNYGYTFGSGTRLTVV.

V and J are TRBV5-6 and TRBJ2-1; 10 bases are shared with TRBD2. Germline values: CDR1 SGHDT, CDR2 YYEEEE. CDR3 length equals 17 residues. V lost 4 bases to trimming and J lost 4 bases; unmatched junction nucleotides: 11. CDR3 region: CASSTPRIAGGYNEQFF. DNA for the CDR3: TGTGCCAGCAGCACCCCGAGAATAGCGGGGGGTTACAATGAGCAGTTCTTC.

The chain couples TRBV27 to TRBJ1-6, with D maybe TRBD1 (5 bases). Germline V gives CDR1 MNHEY, CDR2 SMNVEV (reference sequence). This CDR3 region has 15 residues. Trimming cost V 9 bases and J 2 bases, with 14 bases left between them. The CDR3 DNA is TGTGCCAGTCCGTCCCTAGGGGCCTATAATTCACCCCTCCACTTT. Its translation: CASPSLGAYNSPLHF.

A word on this clone: Compared with germline, one end of the junction differs, possibly owing to a read error. The sample contains more than one DNA sequence encoding this CDR3. This chain uses TRBV5-4 with TRBJ2-2; weak D call: TRBD1 (6 bases). In germline, CDR1 is SGHNT, CDR2 YYREEE (reference sequence). The CDR3 covers 15 residues. The CDR3 region is CASSPGQPNTGELFF. CDR3 sequence (DNA): TGTGCCAGCAGCCCTGGACAGCCTAACACCGGGGAGTTGTTTTTT.